The present T cell receptor (beta chain) was sequenced within a study of beta chain features in type 1 diabetes. General study points: Equally in patients and controls, PCR might preferentially amplify shorter templates. Among patients, naive, central memory and Treg TCRB repertoires appeared more similar than among healthy donors. In every one of the four CD4+ subsets, TCRB CDR3s were moderately but significantly shorter in Type 1 diabetes patients.

Expressed TCRB transcripts were sequenced after all isolated RNA was converted to cDNA. TCRdb's table, derived via immunoSEQ multiplex PCR, lists solely in-frame clones and lacks some. Of about 370,000 clones listed, about 15% are singletons. Regarding this clone: Antigen unknown. The junction departs from germline at one end; a sequencing error may be responsible.

This CDR3 comprises 11 residues. Germline-derived CDR1 and CDR2 are GTSNPN and SVGIG (reference sequence). The TCR sequence derives from a woman in her late teens or twenties in good health. Material: naive CD4+ T cells from blood. The chain combines TRBV30 with TRBJ2-5; perhaps TRBD2 as D (6 bases). Here the CDR3 DNA reads TGTGCCTGGAGTGATACGGGACTCGAGAACTTC. Translation gives CAWSDTGLENF.